This TCR beta chain derives from a study of beta chain features in type 1 diabetes. Background on the study: In age, gender and cell yields, patients were similar to healthy donors. Study-wide results and caveats: Moderately but significantly shorter TCRB CDR3s were found in Type 1 diabetes patients in all four CD4+ subsets. Reads derived from cDNA could over-represent cells showing high TCR expression.

The authors reverse transcribed all of the isolated RNA, so sequencing captured expressed TCRB transcripts. Using immunoSEQ multiplex PCR, the repertoire was profiled, and TCRdb retains in-frame clones only, with some absent. The sample comprises approximately 18,000 clones, 50% of which are singletons, and about 0.4% rests with the top ten. CDR1 is MNHNY and CDR2 is SVGAGI in the germline V gene (reference sequence). The CDR3 contains 15 residues. V gave up 0 bases and J gave up 6 bases; unmatched junction bases: 5. Of note for this clone: The antigen remains unidentified.

The clonotype originates from a man younger than 30 in good health. This chain links TRBV6-6 with TRBJ2-3, with 8 bases that match TRBD1. Sequencing was performed on stem cell memory CD4+ T cells from blood. For the CDR3, the DNA is TGTGCCAGCAGTTACTCGGGCAGGGGGCTGGATACGCAGTATTTT. It specifies CASSYSGRGLDTQYF.